A selection of T cell receptor beta chains follows, all from one sample in a study of blood T cell repertoires in COVID-19. Assay used: immunoSEQ multiplex PCR; TCRdb lists only in-frame clones, some missing. The sample consists of about 400,000 clones, around 87% of them appearing once. Sequencing was performed on peripheral blood. These receptor sequences come from a human donor in a cohort sampled during active COVID-19. Both conserved end residues are part of each CDR3. Fields, in order: D gene, clone size, V gene, J gene, CDR3 DNA, CDR3 protein. A D gene is named only where the DNA matches it firmly. Clone size is not always given. Where it is, it says once, few, many or a class for expanded clones.

TRBD1	once	TRBV19	TRBJ1-5	TGTGCCAGTAGTATACTCAGGGACAGAACAGCTAAGCCCCAGCATTTT	CASSILRDRTAKPQHF
-	few	TRBV25-1	TRBJ1-6	TGTGCCACCTCACCTCCGGGGGACAATTCACCCCTCCACTTT	CATSPPGDNSPLHF
-	-	TRBV3-1/TRBV3-2	TRBJ2-5	TGTGCCAGCAGCCAAGTGGACTTGGGAGAGACCCAGTACTTC	CASSQVDLGETQYF
TRBD1	-	TRBV6-6	TRBJ1-1	TGTGCCAGCTCTACGGGCAGGGGGGAAGCTTTCTTT	CASSTGRGEAFF
-	-	TRBV7-8	TRBJ2-1	TGTGCCAGCAGCCTCTCGCAGCCGGGAATTCAGCAGTTCTTC	CASSLSQPGIQQFF
-	-	TRBV14	TRBJ2-7	TGTGCCAGCAGCCAAGAGCAGGGGCGCTCCTACGAGCAGTACTTC	CASSQEQGRSYEQYF
-	-	TRBV19	TRBJ2-1	TGTGCCAGTAGTGCGGGACAGAGCTCCTACAATGAGCAGTTCTTC	CASSAGQSSYNEQFF
-	-	TRBV5-1	TRBJ1-1	TGCGCCAGCAGCCCCGATAGGGGGGAAGCTTTCTTT	CASSPDRGEAFF
-	few	TRBV7-9	TRBJ1-1	TGTGCCAGCACCTCCCTCCAAGGCGGTGAAGCTTTCTTT	CASTSLQGGEAFF
TRBD1	-	TRBV30	TRBJ2-3	TGTGCCTACGACGGGACAGGGGACACAGATACGCAGTATTTT	CAYDGTGDTDTQYF
TRBD1	-	TRBV30	TRBJ2-7	TGTGCCTGGAGCTCCCAAGGGACAGGGGGCGACGAGCAGTACTTC	CAWSSQGTGGDEQYF
TRBD1	-	TRBV5-1	TRBJ1-1	TGCGCCAGCAGCTTGGGGCAGGGGGCGACTGAAGCTTTCTTT	CASSLGQGATEAFF
TRBD2	-	TRBV5-5	TRBJ2-7	TGTGCCAGCAGCCCTCGGGAGGTCCCCTACGAGCAGTACTTC	CASSPREVPYEQYF
-	-	TRBV4-2	TRBJ1-1	TGTGCCAGCAGCCAAGCCGCCGGGGGGTGGAACACTGAAGCTTTCTTT	CASSQAAGGWNTEAFF
-	-	TRBV5-4	TRBJ2-2	TGTGCCAGCAGCCTGGCAGGGTCCACCGGGGAGCTGTTTTTT	CASSLAGSTGELFF
-	-	TRBV5-1	TRBJ2-7	TGCGCCAGCAGCTTGGGAGGTAGCCTTACAAGCGAGCAGTACTTC	CASSLGGSLTSEQYF
TRBD1	-	TRBV7-3	TRBJ2-3	TGTGCCAGCAGCCCCGGACAGGGTTTATGGCCAGATACGCAGTATTTT	CASSPGQGLWPDTQYF
TRBD2	-	TRBV7-2	TRBJ2-5	TGTGCCAGCACCTCGGGACTAGCGCGTGAGACCCAGTACTTC	CASTSGLARETQYF
-	-	TRBV10-2	TRBJ2-3	TGCGCCAGCTCTCCCGGGACTCCTCGTTATACGCAGTATTTT	CASSPGTPRYTQYF
TRBD2	-	TRBV13	TRBJ2-1	TGTGCCAGCAGCTTCTACTTAGCGGGAGGTGAGCAGTTCTTC	CASSFYLAGGEQFF
-	-	TRBV7-9	TRBJ1-1	TGTGCCAGCAGTACTTACAGGGCCACTAACACTGAAGCTTTCTTT	CASSTYRATNTEAFF
-	-	TRBV7-9	TRBJ1-2	TGTGCCAGCAGCAGATATAAGGGGGTGGACTATGGCTACACCTTC	CASSRYKGVDYGYTF
-	-	TRBV5-1	TRBJ1-2	TGCGCCAGCAGCTTAAGAGACCTCGGGGGCTACACCTTC	CASSLRDLGGYTF
-	few	TRBV7-3	TRBJ2-3	TGTGCCAGCAGCCGAGAGACAGACTCAGATACGCAGTATTTT	CASSRETDSDTQYF
TRBD1	many	TRBV29-1	TRBJ1-1	TGCAGCGTTGTTAGGGGACAGTTGGCTTTCTTT	CSVVRGQLAFF
-	-	TRBV7-8	TRBJ2-7	TGTGCCAGCAGTCTAATCCGGGATTCCTACGAGCAGTACTTC	CASSLIRDSYEQYF
TRBD1	-	TRBV28	TRBJ1-1	TGTGCCAGCACCCCTGTTTTACAGGGGGGAGGCACTGAAGCTTTCTTT	CASTPVLQGGGTEAFF
-	-	TRBV28	TRBJ2-5	TGTGCCAGCAGCCCGGGGGACGGGGAGACCCAGTACTTC	CASSPGDGETQYF
TRBD1	-	TRBV18	TRBJ2-1	TGTGCCAGCTCACCAAGGGGACAGGATTACAATGAGCAGTTCTTC	CASSPRGQDYNEQFF
-	few	TRBV5-1	TRBJ1-1	TGCGCCAGCAGCTTACGGGTTATGAACACTGAAGCTTTCTTT	CASSLRVMNTEAFF
TRBD2	once	TRBV5-6	TRBJ2-5	TGTGCCAGCAGCTTGGAGAGTAGCGGGAGGGTGTTGTACTTC	CASSLESSGRVLYF
TRBD2	-	TRBV25-1	TRBJ2-3	TGTGCCAGCAGTGATAATACTAGCGGGGGGTCAGATACGCAGTATTTT	CASSDNTSGGSDTQYF
-	-	TRBV6-1	TRBJ2-7	TGTGCCAGCAGTTCACCCCTGGCGGGGTCCTACGAGCAGTACTTC	CASSSPLAGSYEQYF
-	-	TRBV9	TRBJ2-1	TGTGCCAGCAGCGTAGATTTGCGGGCGAGCTCCTACAATGAGCAGTTCTTC	CASSVDLRASSYNEQFF
-	-	TRBV2	TRBJ2-1	TGTGCCAGCAGGGCCTCCAGGGTAAGCTCCTACAATGAGCAGTTCTTC	CASRASRVSSYNEQFF
TRBD1	-	TRBV19	TRBJ2-7	TGTGCCAGTAGTATATTGGGGACAGGTCGCTCCTACGAGCAGTACTTC	CASSILGTGRSYEQYF
TRBD1	-	TRBV4-2	TRBJ1-1	TGTGCCAGCAGCCAAGATCTAGGGGGCGCGGACACTGAAGCTTTCTTT	CASSQDLGGADTEAFF
TRBD2	-	TRBV2	TRBJ2-2	TGTGCCAGCAGTGAAGGGGTAGCGGGAATGGGCGGGGAGCTGTTTTTT	CASSEGVAGMGGELFF
-	-	TRBV4-2	TRBJ2-2	TGTGCCAGCAGCCAAGATGAGGGGGACACCGGGGAGCTGTTTTTT	CASSQDEGDTGELFF
-	-	TRBV7-2	TRBJ2-7	TGTGCCAGCAGCTTTATAGACAGCTCCTACGAGCAGTACTTC	CASSFIDSSYEQYF
-	-	TRBV28	TRBJ2-3	TGTGCCACCGGGGGACGGGTGACAGATACGCAGTATTTT	CATGGRVTDTQYF
TRBD1	-	TRBV9	TRBJ2-2	TGTGCCAGCAGCCCTGGGACAGCCTACACCGGGGAGCTGTTTTTT	CASSPGTAYTGELFF
TRBD1	-	TRBV6-5	TRBJ2-1	TGTGCCAGCAGTCGACAGGGACCCTACAATGAGCAGTTCTTC	CASSRQGPYNEQFF
TRBD1	-	TRBV19	TRBJ1-1	TGTGCCAGTAGTTCGGACAGGACGACTGAAGCTTTCTTT	CASSSDRTTEAFF
-	-	TRBV6-5	TRBJ1-2	TGTGCCAGCCAGTTGGGGGCCAGACGTGGTGGTGGCTACACCTTC	CASQLGARRGGGYTF